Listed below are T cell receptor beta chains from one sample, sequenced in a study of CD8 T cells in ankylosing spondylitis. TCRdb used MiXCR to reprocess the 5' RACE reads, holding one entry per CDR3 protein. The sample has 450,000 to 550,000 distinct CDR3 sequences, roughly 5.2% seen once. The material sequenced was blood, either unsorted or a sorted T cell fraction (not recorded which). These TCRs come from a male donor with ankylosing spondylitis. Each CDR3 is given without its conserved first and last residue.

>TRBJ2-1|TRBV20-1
SADGVAAQQF
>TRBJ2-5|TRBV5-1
ASSSTGPETQY
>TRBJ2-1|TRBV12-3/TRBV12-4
ASSTGGAVNEQF
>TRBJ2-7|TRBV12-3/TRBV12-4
ASSPTRVNTYEQY
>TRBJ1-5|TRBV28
ATVGHRGMGSNQPQH
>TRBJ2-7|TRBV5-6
ASSLVGTGSYEQY
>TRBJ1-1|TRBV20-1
SAQLIYTEAF
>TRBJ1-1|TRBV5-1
ASSFDMDTEAF
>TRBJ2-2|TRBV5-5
ASSLFPKIGELF
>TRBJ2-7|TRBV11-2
ASSLSAGPDYEQY
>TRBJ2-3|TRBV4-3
ASSPDRGRVNTQY